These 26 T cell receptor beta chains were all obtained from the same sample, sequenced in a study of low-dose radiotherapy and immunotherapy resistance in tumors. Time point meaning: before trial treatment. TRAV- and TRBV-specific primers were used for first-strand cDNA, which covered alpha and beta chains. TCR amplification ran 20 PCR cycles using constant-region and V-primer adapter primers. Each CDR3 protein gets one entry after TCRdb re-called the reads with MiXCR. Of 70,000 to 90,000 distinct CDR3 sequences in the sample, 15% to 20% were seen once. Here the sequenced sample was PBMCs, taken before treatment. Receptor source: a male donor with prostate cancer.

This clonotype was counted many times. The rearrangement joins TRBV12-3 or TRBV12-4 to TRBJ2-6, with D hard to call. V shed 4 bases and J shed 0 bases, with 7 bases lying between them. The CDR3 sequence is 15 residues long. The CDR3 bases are TGTGCCAGCAGTTCAAACCCCTCTGGGGCCAACGTCCTGACTTTC. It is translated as CASSSNPSGANVLTF.

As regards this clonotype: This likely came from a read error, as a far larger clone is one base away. CDR3 coding DNA: TGCAGCGTTGTACAGGGGAGCTACGAGCAGTTCTTC. This gives the protein CSVVQGSYEQFF. V is TRBV29-1 and J is TRBJ2-1, with 7 bases fitting TRBD1. Trimming at V came to 4 bases and at J to 10 bases, leaving 7 bases not matched to a gene. CDR1 is SQVTM, CDR2 ANQGSEA, per germline. CDR3 size: 12 residues.

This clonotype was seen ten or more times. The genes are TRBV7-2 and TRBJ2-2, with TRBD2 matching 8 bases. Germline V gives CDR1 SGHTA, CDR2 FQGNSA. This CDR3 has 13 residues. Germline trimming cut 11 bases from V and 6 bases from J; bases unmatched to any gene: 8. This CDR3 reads CAGRGGQPGELFF. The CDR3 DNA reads TGTGCCGGCCGGGGGGGCCAGCCCGGGGAGCTGTTTTTT. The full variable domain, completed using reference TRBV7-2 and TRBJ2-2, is GAGVSQSPSNKVTEKGKDVELRCDPISGHTALYWYRQSLGQGLEFLIYFQGNSAPDKSGLPSDRFSAERTGGSVSTLTIQRTQQEDSAVYLCAGRGGQPGELFFGEGSRLTVL.

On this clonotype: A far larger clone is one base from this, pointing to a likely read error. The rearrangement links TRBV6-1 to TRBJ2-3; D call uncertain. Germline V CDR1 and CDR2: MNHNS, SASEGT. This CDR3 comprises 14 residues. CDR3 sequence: CAISELESTDTQYF. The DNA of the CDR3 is TGTGCCATCAGTGAGTTGGAGTCCACAGATACGCAGTATTTT.

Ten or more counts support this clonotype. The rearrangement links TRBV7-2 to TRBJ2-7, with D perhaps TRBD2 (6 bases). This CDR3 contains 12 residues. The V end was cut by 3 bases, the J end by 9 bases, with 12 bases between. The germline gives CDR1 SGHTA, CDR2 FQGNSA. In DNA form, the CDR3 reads TGTGCCAGCAGCTTGCTGGGGAGGCTGCAGTACTTC. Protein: CASSLLGRLQYF.

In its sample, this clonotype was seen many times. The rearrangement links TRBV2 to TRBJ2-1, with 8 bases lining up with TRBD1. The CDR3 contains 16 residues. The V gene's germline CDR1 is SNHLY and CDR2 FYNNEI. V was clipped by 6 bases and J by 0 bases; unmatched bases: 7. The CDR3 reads CASRRQGRNSYNEQFF. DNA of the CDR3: TGTGCCAGCAGAAGACAGGGGCGAAACTCCTACAATGAGCAGTTCTTC.

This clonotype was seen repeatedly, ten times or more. The CDR3 region has the DNA TGTGCCAGCAGTGCCCTCGTTGGTAACACTGAAGCTTTCTTT. It is translated as CASSALVGNTEAFF. The chain recombines TRBV6-2 or TRBV6-3 with TRBJ1-1; D remains unclear. CDR3 length: 14 residues. The V gene lost 5 bases and the J gene lost 2 bases, with 12 bases spanning the gap. CDR1 is MNHEY, CDR2 SVGEGT, per germline.

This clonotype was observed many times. As DNA, the CDR3 is TGTGCCAGCAGCCAAGATGGACCTTTTGGGGCGTCTAATGAAAAACTGTTTTTT. It is translated as CASSQDGPFGASNEKLFF. This rearrangement joins TRBV14 to TRBJ1-4, with D tentatively TRBD1 (5 bases). Trimming took off 0 bases at V and 3 bases at J, with 17 bases between the two ends. The length of the CDR3 is 18 residues. Germline assignment: CDR1 SGHDN and CDR2 FVKESK.

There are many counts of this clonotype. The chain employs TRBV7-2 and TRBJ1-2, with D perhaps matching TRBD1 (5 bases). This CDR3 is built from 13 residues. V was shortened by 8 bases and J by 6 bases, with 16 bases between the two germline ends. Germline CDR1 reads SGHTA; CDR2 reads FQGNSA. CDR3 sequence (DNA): TGTGCCAGCGGCCATGGGACCCGGGATGGCTACACCTTC. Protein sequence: CASGHGTRDGYTF. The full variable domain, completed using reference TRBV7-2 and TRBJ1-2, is GAGVSQSPSNKVTEKGKDVELRCDPISGHTALYWYRQSLGQGLEFLIYFQGNSAPDKSGLPSDRFSAERTGGSVSTLTIQRTQQEDSAVYLCASGHGTRDGYTFGSGTRLTVV.

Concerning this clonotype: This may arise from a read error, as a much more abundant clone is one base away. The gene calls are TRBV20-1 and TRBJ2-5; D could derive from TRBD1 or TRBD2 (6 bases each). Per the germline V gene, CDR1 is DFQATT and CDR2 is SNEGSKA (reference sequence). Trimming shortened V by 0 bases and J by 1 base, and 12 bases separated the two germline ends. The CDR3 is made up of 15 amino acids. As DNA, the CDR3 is TGCAGTGCTAGAGATGGGTCGGGGGCCCAAGAGACCCAGTACTTC. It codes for CSARDGSGAQETQYF.

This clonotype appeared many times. CDR3 DNA: TGTGCCTGGAACACAGGGGCTGACAATTCACCCCTCCACTTT. It encodes CAWNTGADNSPLHF. J is TRBJ1-6 and V is TRBV30, with 7 bases that match TRBD1. The CDR3 totals 14 residues. With V trimmed by 4 bases and J by 7 bases, 7 bases remained unmatched. Germline assignment: CDR1 GTSNPN and CDR2 SVGIG (reference sequence).

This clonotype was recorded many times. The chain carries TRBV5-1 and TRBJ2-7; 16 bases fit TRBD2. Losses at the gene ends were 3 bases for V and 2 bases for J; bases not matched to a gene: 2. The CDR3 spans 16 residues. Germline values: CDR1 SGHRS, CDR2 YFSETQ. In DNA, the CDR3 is TGCGCCAGCAGCTACGGGACTAGCGGGGGGGCCTACGAGCAGTACTTC. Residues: CASSYGTSGGAYEQYF.

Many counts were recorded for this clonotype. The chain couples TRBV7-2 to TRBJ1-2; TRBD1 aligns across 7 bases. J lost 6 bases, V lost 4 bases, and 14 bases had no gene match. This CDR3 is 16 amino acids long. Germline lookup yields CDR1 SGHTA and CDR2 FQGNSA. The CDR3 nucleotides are TGTGCCAGCAGCTGGGCCACGGACAGGCGGAAGAATGGCTACACCTTC. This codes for CASSWATDRRKNGYTF.

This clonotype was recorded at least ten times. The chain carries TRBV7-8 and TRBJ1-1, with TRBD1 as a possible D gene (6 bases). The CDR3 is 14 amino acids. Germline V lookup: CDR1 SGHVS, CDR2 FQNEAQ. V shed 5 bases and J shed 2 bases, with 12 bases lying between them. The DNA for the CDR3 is TGTGCCAGCAGCCCGTTCAGGGGCAACACTGAAGCTTTCTTT. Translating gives CASSPFRGNTEAFF.

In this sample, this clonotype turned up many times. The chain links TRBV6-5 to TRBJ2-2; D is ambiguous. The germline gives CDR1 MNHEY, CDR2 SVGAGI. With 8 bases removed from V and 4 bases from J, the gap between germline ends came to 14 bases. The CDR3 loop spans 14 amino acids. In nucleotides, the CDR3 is TGTGCCAGCTCCCAGGTGTCCAGCACCGGGGAGCTGTTTTTT. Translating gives CASSQVSSTGELFF.

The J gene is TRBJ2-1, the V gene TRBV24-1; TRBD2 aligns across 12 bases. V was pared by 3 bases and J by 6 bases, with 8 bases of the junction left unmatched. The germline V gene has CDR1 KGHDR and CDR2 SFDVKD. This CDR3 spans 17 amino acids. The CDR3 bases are TGTGCCACCAGTGATCCCTCCGGGACTAGCGGGCCCAATGAGCAGTTCTTC. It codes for CATSDPSGTSGPNEQFF.

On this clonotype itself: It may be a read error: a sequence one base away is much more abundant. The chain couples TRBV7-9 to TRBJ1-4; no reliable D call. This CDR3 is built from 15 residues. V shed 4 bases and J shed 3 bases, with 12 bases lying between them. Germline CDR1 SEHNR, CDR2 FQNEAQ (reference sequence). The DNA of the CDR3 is TGTGCCAGCAGCTCCCGCACTGGGGCTAATGAAAAACTGTTTTTT. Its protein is CASSSRTGANEKLFF.

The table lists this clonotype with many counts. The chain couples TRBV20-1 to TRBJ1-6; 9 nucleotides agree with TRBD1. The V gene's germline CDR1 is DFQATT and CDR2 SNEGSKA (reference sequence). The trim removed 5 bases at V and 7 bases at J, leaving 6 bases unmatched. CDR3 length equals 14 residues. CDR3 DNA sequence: TGCAGTGCTGACGACGGGACAGGGAATTCACCCCTCCACTTT. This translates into CSADDGTGNSPLHF.

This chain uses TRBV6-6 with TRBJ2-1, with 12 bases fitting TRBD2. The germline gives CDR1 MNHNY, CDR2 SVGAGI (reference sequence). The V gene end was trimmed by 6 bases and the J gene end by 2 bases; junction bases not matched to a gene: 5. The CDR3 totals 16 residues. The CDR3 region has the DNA TGTGCCAGCAGCCTACTAGCGGGAGGTACCTACAATGAGCAGTTCTTC. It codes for CASSLLAGGTYNEQFF.

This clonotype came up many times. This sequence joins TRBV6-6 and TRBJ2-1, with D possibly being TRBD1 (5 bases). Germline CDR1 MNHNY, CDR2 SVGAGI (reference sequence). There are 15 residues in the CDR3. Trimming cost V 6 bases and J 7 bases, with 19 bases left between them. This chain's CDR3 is CASSLQRLGPNEQFF. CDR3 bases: TGTGCCAGCAGCCTACAGAGGCTGGGGCCAAATGAGCAGTTCTTC.

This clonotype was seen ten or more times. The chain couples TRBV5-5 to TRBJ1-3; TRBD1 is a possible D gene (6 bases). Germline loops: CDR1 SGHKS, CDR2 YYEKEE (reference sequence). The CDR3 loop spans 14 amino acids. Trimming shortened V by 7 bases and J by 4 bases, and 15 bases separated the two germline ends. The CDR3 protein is CASSPPGAGNTIYF. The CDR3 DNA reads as TGTGCCAGCTCCCCCCCAGGGGCAGGAAACACCATATATTTT.

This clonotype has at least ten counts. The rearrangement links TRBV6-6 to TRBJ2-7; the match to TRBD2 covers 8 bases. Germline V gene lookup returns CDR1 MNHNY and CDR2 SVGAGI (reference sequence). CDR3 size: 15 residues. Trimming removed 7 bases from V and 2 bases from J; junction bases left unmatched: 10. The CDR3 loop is CASTPWLAGPYEQYF. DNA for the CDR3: TGTGCCAGCACCCCGTGGCTAGCGGGCCCCTACGAGCAGTACTTC.

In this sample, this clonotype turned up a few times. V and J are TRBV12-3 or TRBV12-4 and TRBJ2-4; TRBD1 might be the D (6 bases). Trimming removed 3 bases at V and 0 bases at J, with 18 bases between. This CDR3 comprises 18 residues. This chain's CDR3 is CASSFIGQTALAKNIQYF. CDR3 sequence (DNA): TGTGCCAGCAGTTTCATAGGACAGACGGCACTAGCCAAAAACATTCAGTACTTC.

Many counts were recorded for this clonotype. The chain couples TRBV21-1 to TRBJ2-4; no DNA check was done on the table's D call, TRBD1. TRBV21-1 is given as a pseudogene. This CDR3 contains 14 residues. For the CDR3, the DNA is TGTGCCGCCAGGGCAGGGGGCACCAAAAACATTCAGTACTTC. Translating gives CAARAGGTKNIQYF.

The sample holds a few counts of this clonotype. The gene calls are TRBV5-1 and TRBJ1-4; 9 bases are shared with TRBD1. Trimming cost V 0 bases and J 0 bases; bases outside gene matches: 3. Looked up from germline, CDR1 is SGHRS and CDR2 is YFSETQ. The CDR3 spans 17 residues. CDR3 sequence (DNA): TGCGCCAGCAGCTTGGTGGGGACAGGGCCAACTAATGAAAAACTGTTTTTT. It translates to CASSLVGTGPTNEKLFF.

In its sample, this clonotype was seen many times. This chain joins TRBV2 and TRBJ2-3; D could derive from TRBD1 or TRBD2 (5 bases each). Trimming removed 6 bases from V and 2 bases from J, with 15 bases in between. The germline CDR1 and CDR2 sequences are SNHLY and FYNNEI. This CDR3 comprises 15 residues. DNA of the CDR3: TGTGCCAGCAGCCAGAGAAGGGGACCCACAGATACGCAGTATTTT. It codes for CASSQRRGPTDTQYF.